The source of this TCR beta chain is a study of regulatory T cells in long-lasting Graves disease. Sample time point: newly diagnosed GD, antithyroid drugs for less than 3 months. After RNA was extracted from PBMCs, the TCR library was made from it. At least ten counts were recorded for this clonotype. The authors built TCR beta libraries using iRepertoire HTBI primers and Arm-PCR of CDR3 regions. TCRdb reprocessed the multiplex PCR reads via MiXCR and lists one record per CDR3 protein. The sample has about 220,000 distinct CDR3 sequences, about 18% seen once. This receptor was taken from a female donor with Graves disease. The sample in question was peripheral blood mononuclear cells (PBMCs), obtained at new diagnosis, from a patient treated with antithyroid drugs.

CDR3 nucleotides: TGTGCCAGCAGCTTGGTGGGGGGTGGGAGTACTGAAGCTTTCTTT. It is translated as CASSLVGGGSTEAFF. The gene calls are TRBV5-4 and TRBJ1-1; maybe TRBD1 (5 bases). The CDR3 covers 15 residues. With 0 bases removed from V and 5 bases from J, the gap between germline ends came to 14 bases. Germline lookup yields CDR1 SGHNT and CDR2 YYREEE (reference sequence).